The source of this T cell receptor (beta chain) is a study of shared clonotypes between healthy human individuals. Looking at the study overall: Each donor had three CD4 naive, three CD4 memory, two CD8 naive and one CD8 memory plate. General study points: The study found roughly 5.3% of naive CD4 clonotypes shared across a handful of donors. Incomplete sequencing of sorted subsets was indicated by rarefaction despite large depth.

Assay execution took place at the deep level. Sequencing used immunoSEQ multiplex PCR; TCRdb keeps in-frame clones, though not all of them. This sample carries 2 million to 2.5 million clones, approximately 95% of them seen once, and the ten largest clones take roughly 0.36%. Between the trimmed V and J ends, which lost 7 bases and 1 base, there was a span of 16 bases. The V gene's germline CDR1 is SNHLY and CDR2 FYNNEI. The CDR3 runs 15 residues. About this clone: Its antigen is as yet unknown.

Material: naive CD4+ T cells from PBMCs. The subset: CD45RA+ positively selected. This receptor was taken from a man aged 18 to 35 in good health. Some clones in this sample may be carry-over from other donors' samples. The rearrangement links TRBV2 to TRBJ1-1, with D perhaps matching TRBD1 (5 bases). As DNA, the CDR3 is TGTGCCAGCACCTCCACGGCAGGGTGGAACACTGAAGCTTTCTTT. Translating it yields CASTSTAGWNTEAFF.